The clone carrying this T cell receptor beta chain occurred a few times. The antigen is undetermined. The sample comes from a study of T-cell memory formation after mild COVID-19. Across the study: The two donors had largely donor-specific TCR clusters.

5'RACE with constant-segment primers yielded barcoded, UMI-tagged TCR alpha and TCR beta cDNA libraries. MiXCR, applied by TCRdb to the 5' RACE reads, yields one record per CDR3 protein. The sample contains about 560,000 distinct CDR3 sequences, about a sixth of which appear only once. The germline V gene encodes CDR1 LGHDT and CDR2 YNNKEL (reference sequence). The CDR3 is made up of 11 amino acids. Trimming removed 4 bases from V and 14 bases from J, with 14 bases in between. General observations from the study: Whereas later expanders leaned CD4+, clones contracting day 15 to 85 showed a balanced CD4/CD8 makeup. Shrinking CD4+ clones resided mostly in CM and EM, and CD8+ ones in EMRA.

Material for sequencing was PBMCs or a T cell subset sorted from them (not recorded which). This chain links TRBV3-1 with TRBJ2-5; D uncertain. The source is an adult woman who had mild COVID-19 (a few samples of this study predate the infection). Cell type and time point are not known. The CDR3 DNA sequence: TGTGCCAGCAGCCTGGGCACCTCATCTTACTTC. It codes for CASSLGTSSYF.